This TCR beta chain was observed in a study of breast tumors, draining lymph nodes, adjacent tissues. This clonotype was seen a few times. Its antigen remains unknown. The length of the CDR3 is 13 residues. The V and J ends lost 3 bases and 7 bases respectively, with 10 bases between them. CDR1 and CDR2 (germline): SGHTA, FQGNSA. The study's findings and limits: Data fit most tumor T cells coming from lymph node, expanding in tumor. Compared with lymph nodes, tumors were less diverse; compared with nontumor tissue, more.

TCRdb itself ran the multiplex PCR reads through MiXCR, one entry per CDR3 protein. The data contain around 100,000 distinct CDR3 sequences, roughly 20% of them seen just once; the ten biggest clones take up around 1.3%. Axillary draining lymph nodes of breast cancer patients supplied the node samples. This receptor was taken from a female donor with breast cancer. Some clones in this sample may be carry-over from other donors' samples. Sequencing was carried out using axillary lymph node tissue. The chain is built from TRBV7-2 and TRBJ2-1; unclear D gene. CDR3 residues: CASSLSRSNEQFF. For the CDR3, the DNA is TGTGCCAGCAGCTTGAGCCGGAGTAATGAGCAGTTCTTC.